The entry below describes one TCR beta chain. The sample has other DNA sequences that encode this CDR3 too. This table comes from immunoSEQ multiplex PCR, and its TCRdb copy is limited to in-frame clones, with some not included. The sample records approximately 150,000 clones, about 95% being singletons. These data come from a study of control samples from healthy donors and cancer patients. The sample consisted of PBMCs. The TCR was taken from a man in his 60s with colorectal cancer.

CDR3 residues: CASSESTGRWEKLFF. CDR3 coding DNA: TGCGCCAGCAGTGAGTCGACAGGGAGATGGGAAAAACTGTTTTTT. This chain connects TRBV10-2 to TRBJ1-4, with 7 bases matching TRBD1. Germline CDR1 and CDR2: WSHSY and SAAADI. The CDR3 contains 15 residues. Trimming at V came to 0 bases and at J to 8 bases, leaving 6 bases not matched to a gene.